Shown below are 15 T cell receptor beta chains from a single sample sequenced in a study of blood T cell repertoires in COVID-19. Clones were read by immunoSEQ multiplex PCR, and TCRdb kept only the in-frame ones, dropping some. This table holds approximately 210,000 clones, 80% to 90% found once. The sequencing sample was made of peripheral blood. The source is a human donor in a cohort sampled during active COVID-19.

CDR3 coding DNA: TGTGCCAGCAGCTCTGAGGCCCGGCACACAGATACGCAGTATTTT. This sequence encodes CASSSEARHTDTQYF. This chain joins TRBV5-4 and TRBJ2-3; the D is unclear. The CDR3 length is 15 residues. Trimming removed 3 bases at V and 2 bases at J, with 13 bases between. Looked up from germline, CDR1 is SGHNT and CDR2 is YYREEE (reference sequence).

The chain is built from TRBV11-2 and TRBJ1-6; TRBD1 agrees at 9 bases. Germline CDR1 and CDR2: SGHAT and FQNNGV. Trimming took 4 bases from V and 10 from J; bases not matched to a gene: 8. The CDR3 loop spans 15 amino acids. The CDR3 sequence is CASSSGTGRESPLHF. The CDR3 DNA reads as TGTGCCAGCAGCTCCGGGACAGGGAGAGAGTCACCCCTCCACTTT.

The CDR3 DNA sequence: TGCGCCAGCAGCTCCGGGACTAGCGGGACGGAGACCCAGTACTTC. It codes for CASSSGTSGTETQYF. This sequence joins TRBV5-1 and TRBJ2-5; 13 bases match TRBD2. After removal of 3 bases from V and 5 bases from J, the junction contained 4 bases not matched to a gene. This CDR3 comprises 15 residues. CDR1 is SGHRS and CDR2 is YFSETQ in the germline V gene.

V and J are TRBV5-8 and TRBJ1-3; D might be TRBD1 (5 bases). In germline, CDR1 is SGHTS, CDR2 YDEGEE. This CDR3 spans 17 amino acids. Trimming took 4 bases from V and 0 from J, leaving 17 bases between them. CDR3: CASSRRDGGTSGNTIYF. Written as DNA, the CDR3 is TGTGCCAGCAGCCGCCGGGACGGCGGGACCTCTGGAAACACCATATATTTT.

The chain is built from TRBV6-5 and TRBJ2-2; 8 nucleotides agree with TRBD1. V lost 8 bases and J lost 4; bases outside the gene matches: 9. Germline V gene sequence: CDR1 MNHEY, CDR2 SVGAGI. CDR3 size: 15 residues. The CDR3 loop reads CASEGDRPSTGELFF. Here the CDR3 DNA reads TGTGCCAGCGAAGGGGACAGGCCGTCCACCGGGGAGCTGTTTTTT.

This sequence joins TRBV7-2 and TRBJ2-7, with TRBD2 matching 12 bases. The CDR3 is made up of 15 amino acids. Germline V gene sequence: CDR1 SGHTA, CDR2 FQGNSA. V shed 5 bases and J 3 bases; nucleotides not matched to a gene: 5. The CDR3 sequence: CASSGTLAGGYEQYF. The CDR3 region has the DNA TGTGCCAGCAGCGGAACACTAGCGGGAGGCTACGAGCAGTACTTC. Filled out from reference TRBV7-2 and TRBJ2-7, the complete variable domain reads GAGVSQSPSNKVTEKGKDVELRCDPISGHTALYWYRQSLGQGLEFLIYFQGNSAPDKSGLPSDRFSAERTGGSVSTLTIQRTQQEDSAVYLCASSGTLAGGYEQYFGPGTRLTVT.

This rearrangement joins TRBV27 to TRBJ2-7; TRBD2 matches at 9 bases. CDR1 MNHEY and CDR2 SMNVEV come from the germline V gene (reference sequence). V lost 6 bases and J lost 3; bases outside the gene matches: 3. The CDR3 runs to 13 residues. CDR3 residues: CASRKAGGYEQYV. CDR3 bases: TGTGCCAGCAGAAAAGCGGGGGGCTACGAGCAGTACGTC.

This clone was detected only a few times. The rearrangement joins TRBV5-4 to TRBJ1-2, with TRBD1 matching 8 bases. The germline gives CDR1 SGHNT, CDR2 YYREEE (reference sequence). The V and J ends lost 2 bases and 2 bases, in that order; junction bases with no gene match: 5. The length of the CDR3 is 15 residues. DNA for the CDR3: TGTGCCAGCAGCTTAAACAGGGGGTTGAACTATGGCTACACCTTC. This codes for CASSLNRGLNYGYTF.

The chain employs TRBV7-9 and TRBJ2-1, with 13 positions matching TRBD2. This CDR3 contains 13 residues. With 7 bases clipped from V and 8 bases from J, the junction kept 2 bases outside the gene matches. Germline V gene data show CDR1 as SEHNR and CDR2 as FQNEAQ (reference sequence). The CDR3, as DNA: TGTGCCAGCAAACTAGCGGGAGGGCATGAGCAGTTCTTC. Translating it yields CASKLAGGHEQFF.

The chain uses TRBV5-6 and TRBJ1-1; tentative D call: TRBD1 (5 bases). Germline lookup yields CDR1 SGHDT and CDR2 YYEEEE. The CDR3 has 14 residues. The V end lost 2 bases, the J end lost 11 bases, and 19 bases lay between the germline ends. The CDR3: CASSFVGQGHEAFF. In DNA form, the CDR3 reads TGTGCCAGCAGCTTCGTTGGGCAGGGCCACGAGGCTTTCTTT. The whole variable domain, remainder taken from reference TRBV5-6 and TRBJ1-1, is DAGVTQSPTHLIKTRGQQVTLRCSPKSGHDTVSWYQQALGQGPQFIFQYYEEEERQRGNFPDRFSGHQFPNYSSELNVNALLLGDSALYLCASSFVGQGHEAFFGQGTRLTVV.

The chain combines TRBV27 with TRBJ1-3, with 8 bases identical to TRBD1. The J segment lost 8 bases and the V segment lost 2 bases, leaving 8 bases of the junction unmatched. Germline CDR1 and CDR2: MNHEY and SMNVEV (reference sequence). The CDR3 runs 15 residues. The CDR3 DNA sequence: TGTGCCAGCAGTTTAAGGGCAGGGGGCGCAGACACCATATATTTT. Translating gives CASSLRAGGADTIYF.

The genes are TRBV5-1 and TRBJ2-3; 8 nucleotides align to TRBD1. CDR1 SGHRS and CDR2 YFSETQ come from the germline V gene. Germline trimming cut 1 base from V and 4 bases from J; bases unmatched to any gene: 5. The CDR3 loop spans 15 amino acids. The CDR3 DNA reads as TGCGCCAGCAGCTTGAGGGCAGGGGGCCCAGATACGCAGTATTTT. This sequence encodes CASSLRAGGPDTQYF.

The chain couples TRBV9 to TRBJ2-3; the match to TRBD1 covers 8 bases. Germline CDR1 is SGDLS and CDR2 is YYNGEE. The CDR3 covers 15 residues. J gave up 6 bases and V 0 bases, and 6 bases lay outside the gene matches. The CDR3 protein is CASSVDAGGIDTQYF. The CDR3 DNA reads TGTGCCAGCAGCGTAGACGCAGGGGGCATCGATACGCAGTATTTT.

V and J are TRBV21-1 and TRBJ1-6; the table names TRBD1, a call not compared with the DNA. TRBV21-1 is a known pseudogene. The CDR3 totals 20 residues. CDR3 protein: CANPPPKWGAGDRGNSPLHF. As DNA, the CDR3 is TGTGCCAACCCCCCCCCAAAGTGGGGAGCGGGGGACAGGGGAAATTCACCCCTCCACTTT.

The J gene is TRBJ1-4, the V gene TRBV19, with 10 bases lining up with TRBD1. The CDR3 runs 17 residues. Germline CDR1 and CDR2: LNHDA and SQIVND (reference sequence). Unmatched junction bases numbered 8, after V lost 4 bases and J lost 3 bases. CDR3 sequence: CASSTPGQGIPNEKLFF. Written as DNA, the CDR3 is TGTGCCAGTAGTACTCCGGGACAGGGGATCCCTAATGAAAAACTGTTTTTT.